This T cell receptor (beta chain) emerged from a study of T cells after yellow fever vaccination. General observations from the study: Abundant clonotypes from the bulk population could contaminate FACS-sorted repertoires.

This clonotype has at least ten counts. Antigen: not known. The CDR3 runs 17 residues. V lost 5 bases, J lost 5 bases, and 10 bases stayed unmatched. Germline V lookup: CDR1 LGHNA, CDR2 YNFKEQ. The authors made TCR cDNA by 5'RACE template switching, adding a universal primer site and UMIs. TCRdb reprocessed the 5' RACE reads with MiXCR, giving one entry per CDR3 protein. Here the sample spans 300,000 to 400,000 distinct CDR3 sequences, around 6.5% being singletons. The TCR comes from a man younger than 40 who received the YFV17D yellow fever vaccine. The sample in question was PBMCs, obtained 5 days after the yellow fever booster vaccination. V and J are TRBV4-2 and TRBJ2-5; 14 nucleotides agree with TRBD2. CDR3 in DNA: TGTGCCAGCAGCATCCGACTAGCGGGAGGGTCGGGCGAGACCCAGTACTTC. It translates to CASSIRLAGGSGETQYF.